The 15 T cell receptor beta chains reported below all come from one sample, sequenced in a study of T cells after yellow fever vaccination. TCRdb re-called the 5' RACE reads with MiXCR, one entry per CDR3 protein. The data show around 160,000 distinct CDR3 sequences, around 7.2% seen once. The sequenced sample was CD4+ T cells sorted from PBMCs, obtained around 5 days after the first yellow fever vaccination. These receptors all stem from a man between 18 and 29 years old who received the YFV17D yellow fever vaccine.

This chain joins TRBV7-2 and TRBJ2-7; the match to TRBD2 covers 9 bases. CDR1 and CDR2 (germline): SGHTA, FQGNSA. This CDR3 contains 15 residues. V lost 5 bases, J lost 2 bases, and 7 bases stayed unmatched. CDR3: CASSRSGGKAYEQYF. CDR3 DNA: TGTGCCAGCAGCCGAAGCGGGGGGAAAGCCTACGAGCAGTACTTC. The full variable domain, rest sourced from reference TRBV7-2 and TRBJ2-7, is GAGVSQSPSNKVTEKGKDVELRCDPISGHTALYWYRQSLGQGLEFLIYFQGNSAPDKSGLPSDRFSAERTGGSVSTLTIQRTQQEDSAVYLCASSRSGGKAYEQYFGPGTRLTVT.

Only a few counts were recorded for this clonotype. This chain's CDR3 is CATSRDIPINTGELFF. DNA for the CDR3: TGTGCCACCAGCCGGGACATACCAATCAACACCGGGGAGCTGTTTTTT. The V call is TRBV24-1, the J call TRBJ2-2; a weak D match, TRBD1 (6 bases). The CDR3 length is 16 residues. Trimming removed 7 bases from V and 2 bases from J, with 16 bases in between. CDR1 and CDR2 (germline): KGHDR, SFDVKD.

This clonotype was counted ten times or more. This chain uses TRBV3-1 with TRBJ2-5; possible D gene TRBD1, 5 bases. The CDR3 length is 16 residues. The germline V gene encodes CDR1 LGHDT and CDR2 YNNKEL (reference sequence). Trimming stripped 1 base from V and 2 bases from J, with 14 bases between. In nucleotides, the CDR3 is TGTGCCAGCAGCCAAGGTTTCCAGGGTGGTCAAGAGACCCAGTACTTC. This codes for CASSQGFQGGQETQYF.

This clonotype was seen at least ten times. CDR3 in DNA: TGTGCCACTCTGACAGGGGGACAGGTGAACACTGAAGCTTTCTTT. The encoded protein is CATLTGGQVNTEAFF. This sequence joins TRBV6-2 or TRBV6-3 and TRBJ1-1, with TRBD1 identical over 9 bases. Looked up from germline, CDR1 is MNHEY and CDR2 is SVGEGT. The trim removed 10 bases at V and 0 bases at J, leaving 9 bases unmatched. This CDR3 is built from 15 residues.

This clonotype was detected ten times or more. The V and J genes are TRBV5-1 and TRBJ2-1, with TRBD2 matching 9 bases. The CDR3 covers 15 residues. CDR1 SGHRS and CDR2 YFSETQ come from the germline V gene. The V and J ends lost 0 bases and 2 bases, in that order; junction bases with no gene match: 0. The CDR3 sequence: CASSLGGGAYNEQFF. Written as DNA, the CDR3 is TGCGCCAGCAGCTTGGGCGGGGGGGCCTACAATGAGCAGTTCTTC.

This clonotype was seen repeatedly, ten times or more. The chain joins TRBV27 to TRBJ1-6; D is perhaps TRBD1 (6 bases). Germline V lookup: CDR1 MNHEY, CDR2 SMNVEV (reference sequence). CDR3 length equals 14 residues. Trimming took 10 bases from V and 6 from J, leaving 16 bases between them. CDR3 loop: CATTRGSANSPLHF. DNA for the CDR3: TGTGCCACCACCAGGGGATCTGCTAATTCACCCCTCCACTTT.

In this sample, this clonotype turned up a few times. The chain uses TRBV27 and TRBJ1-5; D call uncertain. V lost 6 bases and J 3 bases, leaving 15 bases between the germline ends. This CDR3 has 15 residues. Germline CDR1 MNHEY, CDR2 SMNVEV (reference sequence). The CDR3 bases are TGTGCCAGCAGCTCTGGAACGGTAACCAATCAGCCCCAGCATTTT. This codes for CASSSGTVTNQPQHF.

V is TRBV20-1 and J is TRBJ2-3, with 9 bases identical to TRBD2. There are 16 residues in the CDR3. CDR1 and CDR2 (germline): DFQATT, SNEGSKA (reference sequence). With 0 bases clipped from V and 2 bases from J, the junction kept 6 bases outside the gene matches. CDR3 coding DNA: TGCAGTGCTAGAGATCTGCTAGCGGGGCACACAGATACGCAGTATTTT. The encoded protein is CSARDLLAGHTDTQYF.

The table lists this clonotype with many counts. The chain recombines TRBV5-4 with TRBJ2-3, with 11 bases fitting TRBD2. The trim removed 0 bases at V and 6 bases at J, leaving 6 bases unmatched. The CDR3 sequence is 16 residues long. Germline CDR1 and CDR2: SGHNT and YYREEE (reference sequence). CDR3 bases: TGTGCCAGCAGCTTGGTTAGCGGGGGGGCCAAGGATACGCAGTATTTT. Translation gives CASSLVSGGAKDTQYF.

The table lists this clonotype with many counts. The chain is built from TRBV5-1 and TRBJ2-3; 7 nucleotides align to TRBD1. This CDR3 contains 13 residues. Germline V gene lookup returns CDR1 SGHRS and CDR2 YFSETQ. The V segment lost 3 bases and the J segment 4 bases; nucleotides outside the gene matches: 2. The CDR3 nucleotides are TGCGCCAGCAGCTCCACAGGGGCAGATACGCAGTATTTT. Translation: CASSSTGADTQYF.

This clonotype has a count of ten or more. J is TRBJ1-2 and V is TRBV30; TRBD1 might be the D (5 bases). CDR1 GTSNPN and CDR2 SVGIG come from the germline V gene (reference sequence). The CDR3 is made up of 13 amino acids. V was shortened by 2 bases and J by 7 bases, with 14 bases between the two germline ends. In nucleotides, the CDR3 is TGTGCCTGGAGTAAATCAGGGTACTTTGGCTACACCTTC. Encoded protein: CAWSKSGYFGYTF.

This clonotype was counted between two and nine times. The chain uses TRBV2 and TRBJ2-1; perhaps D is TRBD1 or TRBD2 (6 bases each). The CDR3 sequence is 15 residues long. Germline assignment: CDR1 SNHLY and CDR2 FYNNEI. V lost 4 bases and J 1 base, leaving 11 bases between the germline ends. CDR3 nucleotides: TGTGCCAGCAGTGGCAGGGGACTTTCCTACAATGAGCAGTTCTTC. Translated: CASSGRGLSYNEQFF.

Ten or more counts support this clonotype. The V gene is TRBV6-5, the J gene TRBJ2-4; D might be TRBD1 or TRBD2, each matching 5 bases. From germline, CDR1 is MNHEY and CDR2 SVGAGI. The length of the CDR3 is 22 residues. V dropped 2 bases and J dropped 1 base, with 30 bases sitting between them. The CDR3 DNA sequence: TGTGCCAGCAGTTACCGCGAAAGGAACCGGGACCCCCGTGGTGGGGCCAAAAACATTCAGTACTTC. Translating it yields CASSYRERNRDPRGGAKNIQYF.

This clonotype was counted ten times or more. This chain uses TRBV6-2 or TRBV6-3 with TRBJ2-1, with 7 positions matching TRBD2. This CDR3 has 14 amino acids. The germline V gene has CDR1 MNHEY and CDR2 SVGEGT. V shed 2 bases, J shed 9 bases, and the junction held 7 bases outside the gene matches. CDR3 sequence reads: CASSYQGGEGEQFF. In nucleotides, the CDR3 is TGTGCCAGCAGTTACCAGGGAGGGGAGGGTGAGCAGTTCTTC.

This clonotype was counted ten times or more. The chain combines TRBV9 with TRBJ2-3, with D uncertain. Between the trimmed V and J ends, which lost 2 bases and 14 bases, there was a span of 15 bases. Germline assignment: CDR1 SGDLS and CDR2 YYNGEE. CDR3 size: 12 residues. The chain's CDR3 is CASSVSPRLMYF. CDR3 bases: TGTGCCAGCAGCGTTTCTCCCCGGTTGATGTATTTT.